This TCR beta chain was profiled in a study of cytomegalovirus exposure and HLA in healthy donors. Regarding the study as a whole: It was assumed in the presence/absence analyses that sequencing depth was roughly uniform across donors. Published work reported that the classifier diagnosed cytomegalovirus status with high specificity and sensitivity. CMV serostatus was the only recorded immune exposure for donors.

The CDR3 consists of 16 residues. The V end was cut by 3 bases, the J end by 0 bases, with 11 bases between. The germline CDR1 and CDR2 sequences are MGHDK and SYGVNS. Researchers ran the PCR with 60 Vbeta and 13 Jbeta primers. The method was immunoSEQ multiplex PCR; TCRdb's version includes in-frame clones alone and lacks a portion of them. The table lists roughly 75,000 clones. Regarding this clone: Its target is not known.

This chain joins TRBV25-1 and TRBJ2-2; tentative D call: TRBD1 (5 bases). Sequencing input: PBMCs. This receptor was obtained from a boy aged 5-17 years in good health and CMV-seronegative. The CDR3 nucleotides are TGTGCCAGCAGTGACTTGGGGCGGCCGAACACCGGGGAGCTGTTTTTT. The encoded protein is CASSDLGRPNTGELFF.